This passage covers 7 T cell receptor beta chains from one sample sequenced in a study of CD4 and CD8 cells across lung adenocarcinoma regions. TCRdb reanalysed the PCR reads using MiXCR and keeps one entry per CDR3 protein. The sample lists approximately 2,500 distinct CDR3 sequences, around 49% occurring once. What was sequenced was CD4+ T cells from the center of a lung tumor. These receptors were collected from a female donor with lung adenocarcinoma. The CD4 and CD8 labels of this study may be unreliable.

The J gene is TRBJ2-5, the V gene TRBV27, with 8 positions matching TRBD2. CDR1 and CDR2 (germline): MNHEY, SMNVEV (reference sequence). With V trimmed by 3 bases and J by 7 bases, 10 bases remained unmatched. The CDR3 has 15 residues. CDR3 in amino acids: CASSFGTRGGGTQYF. The DNA of the CDR3 is TGTGCCAGCAGTTTTGGGACTAGAGGAGGTGGGACCCAGTACTTC.

This chain connects TRBV10-3 to TRBJ2-5; 8 nucleotides line up with TRBD1. This CDR3 comprises 13 residues. CDR1 is ENHRY, CDR2 SYGVKD, per germline. V dropped 10 bases and J dropped 5; count of bases not matched to a gene: 9. In nucleotides, the CDR3 is TGTGCCAACAGACAGGGGAGCGCGGAGACCCAGTACTTC. Amino acids: CANRQGSAETQYF.

This clonotype is medium-sized. The rearrangement links TRBV6-1 to TRBJ2-2, with 11 bases fitting TRBD1. With V trimmed by 2 bases and J by 6 bases, 5 bases remained unmatched. The V gene's germline CDR1 is MNHNS and CDR2 SASEGT. The CDR3 consists of 16 residues. CDR3 sequence (DNA): TGTGCCAGCAGTGAATCACCGGGACAGGGGGCCGGGGAGCTGTTTTTT. Translation: CASSESPGQGAGELFF.

The chain is built from TRBV4-1 and TRBJ2-2; D gene uncertain. The V gene's germline CDR1 is MGHRA and CDR2 YSYEKL. The CDR3 is made up of 16 amino acids. V was trimmed by 0 bases and J by 6 bases, leaving 14 bases between them. CDR3 sequence reads: CASSQDGQVRSGELFF. DNA of the CDR3: TGCGCCAGCAGCCAAGATGGGCAGGTTAGGTCCGGGGAGCTGTTTTTT.

The chain employs TRBV14 and TRBJ2-1; D is perhaps TRBD2 (6 bases). This CDR3 is built from 14 residues. The germline gives CDR1 SGHDN, CDR2 FVKESK. V shed 4 bases and J shed 3 bases, with 10 bases lying between them. The CDR3 loop is CASSLGTYYNEQFF. Written as DNA, the CDR3 is TGTGCCAGCAGCCTAGGGACTTACTACAATGAGCAGTTCTTC.

The rearrangement links TRBV6-1 to TRBJ2-1, with D unclear. The assigned J gene may be wrong: the sequence end matches TRBJ2-7 better. Germline CDR1 MNHNS, CDR2 SASEGT. The CDR3 is made up of 15 amino acids. In nucleotides, the CDR3 is TGTGCCAGCAGTGAACCGCAGGCAATCTCCTACGAGCAGTACTTC. Amino acids: CASSEPQAISYEQYF.

In its sample, this clonotype ranks as medium-sized. The chain uses TRBV27 and TRBJ2-2; D remains ambiguous. CDR1 and CDR2 (germline): MNHEY, SMNVEV (reference sequence). The CDR3 extends over 13 amino acids. V lost 3 bases and J lost 5, with 7 bases in between. The CDR3 is CASSFDLTGELFF. The DNA for the CDR3 is TGTGCCAGCAGTTTTGACTTAACCGGGGAGCTGTTTTTT.